These T cell receptor beta chains were read from a single sample in a study of Graves' ophthalmopathy and Graves' hyperthyroidism. TCRdb processed the multiplex PCR reads anew with MiXCR; each CDR3 protein has one entry. Here the sample spans around 520,000 distinct CDR3 sequences, 39% being singletons. Sequencing input: peripheral blood or thyroid tissue (not recorded which). The receptors stem from an adult man with Graves' hyperthyroidism. The CDR3 runs from the conserved cysteine through the conserved F or W. A D gene is named only where the DNA matches it firmly. Clone sizes are given selectively: once, few, many, or a class where the clone is expanded.

j_gene,v_gene,len,abundance,d_gene,CDR3aa,CDR3nt
TRBJ1-1,TRBV12-3/TRBV12-4,13,-,-,CASSWRGSSEAFF,TGTGCCAGCAGTTGGCGGGGTTCTAGTGAAGCTTTCTTT
TRBJ1-3,TRBV19,18,few,-,CASSTPRGGTSSGNTIYF,TGTGCCAGTAGTACCCCTCGGGGGGGGACGAGCTCTGGAAACACCATATATTTT
TRBJ1-1,TRBV10-2,14,few,-,CASSESVGGTEAFF,TGCGCCAGCAGTGAGTCGGTGGGGGGAACTGAAGCTTTCTTT
TRBJ2-3,TRBV29-1,15,-,TRBD2,CSVVRSLAATDTQYF,TGCAGCGTTGTTAGGAGTCTAGCGGCCACAGATACGCAGTATTTT
TRBJ2-2,TRBV7-8,20,-,TRBD2,CASSLFPSGSSVANTGELFF,TGTGCCAGCAGCTTATTCCCTAGCGGGAGTTCCGTCGCGAACACCGGGGAGCTGTTTTTT
TRBJ2-7,TRBV5-1,13,many,-,CASSLEDSYEQYF,TGCGCCAGCAGCTTGGAGGACAGTTACGAGCAGTACTTC
TRBJ1-2,TRBV28,13,many,TRBD1,CASSVGQDYGYTF,TGTGCCAGCAGTGTGGGACAGGACTATGGCTACACCTTC
TRBJ2-7,TRBV25-1,15,once,-,CASSDSGQGVKGQYF,TGTGCCAGCAGTGATTCCGGCCAGGGCGTTAAAGGGCAGTACTTC
TRBJ1-1,TRBV2,17,many,-,CASSEGPRWGEGTEAFF,TGTGCCAGCAGTGAAGGCCCGAGGTGGGGGGAAGGCACTGAAGCTTTCTTT
TRBJ2-7,TRBV25-1,13,once,-,CASSLQYGYEQYF,TGTGCCAGCTCACTACAATACGGCTACGAGCAGTACTTC
TRBJ2-2,TRBV19,13,many,-,CASSLQGNGELFF,TGTGCCAGTAGCCTTCAGGGAAACGGGGAGCTGTTTTTT
TRBJ1-5,TRBV2,15,many,-,CASSGRGVSNQPQHF,TGTGCCAGCAGTGGAAGGGGGGTAAGCAATCAGCCCCAGCATTTT
TRBJ2-7,TRBV10-3,15,-,-,CAISDTGSSYNEQYF,TGTGCCATCAGTGACACTGGGAGCTCCTACAATGAGCAGTACTTC
TRBJ2-7,TRBV7-9,15,-,-,CASSSYTGGYYEQYF,TGTGCCAGCAGCTCGTACACCGGGGGATACTACGAGCAGTACTTC
TRBJ1-3,TRBV7-9,19,-,TRBD1,CASSPGQGRILGSGNTIYF,TGTGCCAGCAGCCCCGGACAGGGGCGAATACTAGGCTCTGGAAACACCATATATTTT
TRBJ1-2,TRBV5-1,17,-,TRBD1,CTSSLGILDRGGYGYTF,TGCACCAGCAGCTTGGGGATACTAGACAGGGGCGGCTATGGCTACACCTTC
TRBJ2-1,TRBV7-9,14,-,-,CASSSGRSYNEQFF,TGTGCCAGCAGCTCGGGGCGCTCCTACAATGAGCAGTTCTTC
TRBJ2-7,TRBV29-1,14,-,TRBD1,CSVANRGLSYEQYF,TGCAGCGTTGCGAACAGGGGCCTATCCTACGAGCAGTACTTC
TRBJ2-5,TRBV29-1,14,-,TRBD1,CSSVPTGVQETQYF,TGCAGCTCTGTGCCTACAGGGGTGCAAGAGACCCAGTACTTC
TRBJ2-7,TRBV6-5,15,many,TRBD1,CASRRNAADRGPQYF,TGTGCCAGCAGGCGTAATGCGGCGGACAGGGGACCGCAGTACTTC
TRBJ2-7,TRBV5-1,14,-,-,CASSLETSSAEQYF,TGCGCCAGCAGCTTGGAAACTAGCTCGGCTGAGCAGTACTTC
TRBJ2-2,TRBV7-9,14,-,-,CASSPLGRAGELFF,TGTGCCAGCAGCCCACTAGGAAGGGCCGGGGAGCTGTTTTTT
TRBJ1-6,TRBV2,13,many,TRBD1,CASGDRINSPLHF,TGTGCCAGCGGGGACAGGATAAATTCACCCCTCCACTTT
TRBJ1-2,TRBV20-1,12,many,TRBD1,CSAGQRSYGYTF,TGCAGTGCGGGACAGCGCAGCTATGGCTACACCTTC
TRBJ1-6,TRBV7-9,12,few,-,CASRAGVSPLHF,TGTGCCAGCCGCGCTGGGGTTTCACCCCTCCACTTT
TRBJ2-7,TRBV7-2,16,-,TRBD1,CAGSSLDRASYNEQYF,TGTGCCGGCAGCTCGCTGGACAGGGCCTCCTACAATGAGCAGTACTTC
TRBJ1-2,TRBV10-3,15,many,-,CAIRTQDSFNYGYTF,TGTGCCATCAGGACCCAGGACAGTTTTAACTATGGCTACACCTTC
TRBJ2-6,TRBV5-1,16,-,TRBD1,CASSLVGTAGANVLTF,TGCGCCAGCAGCTTGGTTGGGACAGCTGGGGCCAACGTCCTGACTTTC
TRBJ1-2,TRBV24-1,15,-,TRBD1,CATSDPGQTNYGYTF,TGTGCCACCAGTGACCCGGGACAGACTAACTATGGCTACACCTTC
TRBJ2-1,TRBV25-1,16,few,-,CASSTTPDISNNEQFF,TGTGCCAGCTCAACCACCCCGGACATCTCGAACAATGAGCAGTTCTTC